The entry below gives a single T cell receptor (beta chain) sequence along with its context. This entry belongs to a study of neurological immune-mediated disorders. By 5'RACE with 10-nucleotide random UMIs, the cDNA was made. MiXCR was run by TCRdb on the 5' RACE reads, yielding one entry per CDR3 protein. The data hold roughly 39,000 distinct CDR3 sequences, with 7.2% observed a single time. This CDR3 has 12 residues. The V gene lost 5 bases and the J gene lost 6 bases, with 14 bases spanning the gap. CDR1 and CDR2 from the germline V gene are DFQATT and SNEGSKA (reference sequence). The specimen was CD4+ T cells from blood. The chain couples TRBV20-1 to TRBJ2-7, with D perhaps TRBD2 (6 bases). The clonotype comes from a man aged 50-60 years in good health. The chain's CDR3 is CSAYRGRFEQYF. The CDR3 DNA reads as TGCAGTGCTTACCGGGGGAGGTTCGAGCAGTACTTC.